The clone carrying this T cell receptor (beta chain) was picked up many times. Its cognate antigen is unknown. Collection of blood occurred at baseline, at cycle 4 day 1, and at cycle 7 day 1. The data were produced by immunoSEQ multiplex PCR, yet TCRdb's version contains in-frame clones alone and is incomplete. The sample has about 75,000 clones; 86% are singletons. This record belongs to a study of OX40 agonist ivuxolimab in advanced cancers. Regarding the study as a whole: With doses of 0.1-3.0 mg/kg, partial responders showed among the lowest clonal expansion. At 0.1 to 3.0 mg/kg and by week 6, CD4+ and CD8+ T cells in the blood had expanded clonally. There were, on average, more expanded clones in CD8+ T cells than in CD4+.

The trim removed 5 bases at V and 2 bases at J, leaving 8 bases unmatched. This CDR3 spans 15 amino acids. Germline CDR1 reads PRHDT; CDR2 reads FYEKMQ (reference sequence). The rearrangement joins TRBV13 to TRBJ2-7; TRBD2 matches 8 bases. This sample comprised CD4+ or CD8+ T cells sorted from blood, obtained in a trial of the OX40 agonist ivuxolimab. This TCR was sampled from an adult with an advanced solid tumor such as melanoma, head and neck, liver or kidney cancer. CDR3 sequence reads: CASSPRLATAYEQYF. CDR3 coding DNA: TGTGCCAGCAGCCCCCGACTAGCGACTGCCTACGAGCAGTACTTC.